These T cell receptor beta chains were read from a single sample in a study of glioma-infiltrating T cells after dendritic cell vaccination. TCRdb's copy holds only in-frame clones and misses some; the assay was immunoSEQ multiplex PCR. Here the sample spans approximately 50,000 clones, roughly 90% being singletons. The specimen comprised blood, sampled after dendritic cell vaccination. All receptors come from a human donor with glioblastoma. Both conserved end residues are part of each CDR3.

TRBV27	13	TRBJ1-2	CASSFVGAYGYTF
TRBV4-3	19	TRBJ2-4	CASSQELLRTTEAKNIQYF
TRBV27	16	TRBJ2-2	CASSFSGRARFGELFF
TRBV18	13	TRBJ1-2	CASSPRTGEGYTF
TRBV15	16	NA	CATSRVDRVGSYEQYF
TRBV6-1	13	TRBJ2-1	CASSHTNYNEQFF
TRBV5-4	13	TRBJ1-3	CASSVTTGNTIYF
TRBV9	15	TRBJ1-1	CASSVDSGLNTEAFF
TRBV9	14	TRBJ1-2	CASSVDRANYGYTF
TRBV9	15	TRBJ2-5	CASSVSGTGGETQYF
TRBV30	13	TRBJ2-1	CAWDNTGRDEQFF
TRBV15	12	TRBJ2-7	CATSAATYEQYF
TRBV5-1	16	TRBJ2-1	CASSSSGDNSGNEQFF
TRBV28	14	TRBJ2-4	CASSLRGGKNIQYF
TRBV5-1	15	TRBJ2-7	CASSLRTTNGYEQYF
TRBV18	13	TRBJ2-7	CASSRQASGEQYF
TRBV9	16	TRBJ2-1	CASSVEDRARYNEQFF
TRBV6-4	16	TRBJ2-7	CASSPGTGSRGDEQYF